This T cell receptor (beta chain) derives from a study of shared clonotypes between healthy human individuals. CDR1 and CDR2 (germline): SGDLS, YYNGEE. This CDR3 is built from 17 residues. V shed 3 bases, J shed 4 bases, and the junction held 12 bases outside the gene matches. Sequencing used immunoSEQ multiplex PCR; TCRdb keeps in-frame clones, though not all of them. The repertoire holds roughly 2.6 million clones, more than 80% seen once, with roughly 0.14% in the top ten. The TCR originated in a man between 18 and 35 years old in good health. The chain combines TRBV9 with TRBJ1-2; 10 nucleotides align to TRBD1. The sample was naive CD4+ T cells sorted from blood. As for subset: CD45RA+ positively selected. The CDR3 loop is CASSAKGTGAGGYGYTF. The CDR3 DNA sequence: TGTGCCAGCAGCGCAAAGGGGACAGGGGCTGGGGGCTATGGCTACACCTTC. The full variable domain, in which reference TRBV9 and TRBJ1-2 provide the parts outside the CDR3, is DSGVTQTPKHLITATGQRVTLRCSPRSGDLSVYWYQQSLDQGLQFLIQYYNGEERAKGNILERFSAQQFPDLHSELNLSSLELGDSALYFCASSAKGTGAGGYGYTFGSGTRLTVV.